This T cell receptor beta chain was observed in a study of vaccination effects on CD4 cells after COVID-19. For this clone: Its specificity is not known.

Profiled with immunoSEQ multiplex PCR; TCRdb holds only in-frame clones, not every one. The data hold tens of thousands of clones, with less than 80% observed a single time. In germline, CDR1 is SNHLY, CDR2 FYNNEI. The V end lost 1 base, the J end lost 4 bases, and 5 bases lay between the germline ends. The CDR3 is 12 amino acids. Following 10 days of culture, CD4+ T cells were isolated. Each participant was given two doses of one vaccine (BNT162b2 or mRNA-1273). The TCR comes from a human donor who received a COVID-19 vaccine. This specimen was CD4+ T cells from PBMCs cultured without peptide, taken after COVID-19 vaccination. The chain employs TRBV2 and TRBJ2-7, with a weak D call TRBD1 (5 bases). DNA of the CDR3: TGTGCCAGCAGTGAAGAGGGGTACGAGCAGTACTTC. Protein product: CASSEEGYEQYF.